The 21 T cell receptor beta chains listed next were all sequenced from one sample in a study of blood T cell repertoires in COVID-19. Measured with immunoSEQ multiplex PCR; TCRdb has only the in-frame clones, and not every one. The top ten hold roughly 6.7% of the sample, which has 150,000 to 200,000 clones, about nine tenths seen once. The sample taken for sequencing was peripheral blood. The receptors shown here come from a man between 35 and 55 years old with acute or convalescent COVID-19.

The chain links TRBV7-8 to TRBJ2-5; D gene ambiguous. The CDR3 is made up of 15 amino acids. Trimming took off 1 base at V and 4 bases at J, with 13 bases between the two ends. The germline V gene encodes CDR1 SGHVS and CDR2 FQNEAQ. This CDR3 is CASSLGVGPGETQYF. The CDR3 DNA sequence: TGTGCCAGCAGCTTAGGGGTCGGCCCGGGAGAGACCCAGTACTTC.

This clone was recorded only once. V is TRBV6-5 and J is TRBJ1-6, with TRBD1 matching 7 bases. Trimming took 4 bases from V and 4 from J; bases not matched to a gene: 4. Germline CDR1 is MNHEY and CDR2 is SVGAGI. The CDR3 has 15 amino acids. The CDR3 here is CASSLQGLYNSPLHF. DNA of the CDR3: TGTGCCAGCAGTTTACAGGGGCTGTATAATTCACCCCTCCACTTT.

The V call is TRBV7-2, the J call TRBJ2-5; the D gene is possibly TRBD2 (6 bases). This CDR3 has 14 amino acids. V lost 3 bases and J lost 5, with 13 bases in between. Germline-derived CDR1 and CDR2 are SGHTA and FQGNSA. The CDR3 nucleotides read TGTGCCAGCAGCTTTGGAGGGGCCGGGGAGACCCAGTACTTC. Translation gives CASSFGGAGETQYF. Complete variable domain (other parts from reference TRBV7-2 and TRBJ2-5): GAGVSQSPSNKVTEKGKDVELRCDPISGHTALYWYRQSLGQGLEFLIYFQGNSAPDKSGLPSDRFSAERTGGSVSTLTIQRTQQEDSAVYLCASSFGGAGETQYFGPGTRLLVL.

J is TRBJ1-1 and V is TRBV30; TRBD1 might be the D (5 bases). The germline gives CDR1 GTSNPN, CDR2 SVGIG (reference sequence). This CDR3 contains 13 residues. Trimming shortened V by 3 bases and J by 5 bases, and 13 bases separated the two germline ends. The CDR3 region is CAWRSGFGTEAFF. The CDR3 nucleotides read TGTGCCTGGAGATCAGGGTTCGGGACTGAAGCTTTCTTT.

V usage is TRBV5-1 and J usage is TRBJ1-4; 7 nucleotides match TRBD1. The trim removed 4 bases at V and 13 bases at J, leaving 16 bases unmatched. Germline assignment: CDR1 SGHRS and CDR2 YFSETQ. The CDR3 runs to 15 residues. The CDR3 bases are TGCGCCAGCAGCCCGATAACGGGAGACACAGGGGTACTGTTTTTT. It codes for CASSPITGDTGVLFF.

This clone was picked up a small number of times. V usage is TRBV5-1 and J usage is TRBJ2-1; 11 bases match TRBD2. The CDR3 sequence is 15 residues long. Germline assignment: CDR1 SGHRS and CDR2 YFSETQ. J was trimmed by 8 bases and V by 4 bases; bases with no gene match: 8. CDR3 residues: CASSLFSGGADEQFF. The CDR3 DNA follows: TGCGCCAGCAGCCTATTTAGCGGGGGGGCCGATGAGCAGTTCTTC.

The chain joins TRBV30 to TRBJ1-1; weak D call: TRBD1 (5 bases). This CDR3 contains 14 residues. Trimming shortened V by 4 bases and J by 4 bases, and 16 bases separated the two germline ends. Germline V gene sequence: CDR1 GTSNPN, CDR2 SVGIG (reference sequence). The CDR3 reads CAWIWGGEGTEAFF. DNA for the CDR3: TGTGCCTGGATCTGGGGAGGGGAAGGCACTGAAGCTTTCTTT.

V is TRBV27 and J is TRBJ1-2; TRBD1 agrees at 12 bases. This CDR3 comprises 15 residues. J gave up 4 bases and V 2 bases, and 2 bases lay outside the gene matches. CDR1 is MNHEY and CDR2 is SMNVEV in the germline V gene (reference sequence). Here the CDR3 DNA reads TGTGCCAGCAGTTTAGCGGGACAGGGGGCCTATGGCTACACCTTC. Protein sequence: CASSLAGQGAYGYTF.

The chain recombines TRBV11-3 with TRBJ2-3, with TRBD1 matching over 10 bases. The CDR3 spans 17 residues. Germline CDR1 is SGHNT and CDR2 is YENEEA. The trim removed 1 base at V and 4 bases at J, leaving 8 bases unmatched. Written as DNA, the CDR3 is TGTGCCAGCAGCTTAGGCGGACAGGGGGTGATGGCAGATACGCAGTATTTT. It translates to CASSLGGQGVMADTQYF.

This clone was counted only a few times. The CDR3 coding sequence is TGTGCCAGCACCCTAGACAGGGGGCTTTTCGAGACCCAGTACTTC. Translation gives CASTLDRGLFETQYF. V gene TRBV7-2 combines with J gene TRBJ2-5; 10 bases agree with TRBD1. V dropped 7 bases and J dropped 5; count of bases not matched to a gene: 10. The CDR3 is made up of 15 amino acids. The germline V gene has CDR1 SGHTA and CDR2 FQGNSA.

The chain carries TRBV3-1 (or the pseudogene TRBV3-2) and TRBJ2-7; D gene uncertain. Trimming left V 1 base short and J 0 bases short, with 13 bases between. CDR1 LGHDT and CDR2 YNNKEL come from the germline V gene (reference sequence). This CDR3 is 16 amino acids long. This CDR3 is CASSQVAASSSYEQYF. The CDR3 DNA follows: TGTGCCAGCAGCCAAGTGGCGGCCTCGAGCTCCTACGAGCAGTACTTC.

The chain couples TRBV30 to TRBJ2-5; TRBD2 agrees at 7 bases. Per germline, CDR1 GTSNPN and CDR2 SVGIG (reference sequence). V shed 2 bases and J 4 bases; nucleotides not matched to a gene: 4. This CDR3 is built from 13 residues. This CDR3 is CAWSNGGTETQYF. The CDR3 nucleotides read TGTGCCTGGAGTAACGGGGGGACAGAGACCCAGTACTTC.

This rearrangement joins TRBV6-1 to TRBJ1-3; no clear D gene. This CDR3 is 14 amino acids long. The germline V gene encodes CDR1 MNHNS and CDR2 SASEGT. Trimming pared 3 bases from V and 2 bases from J, leaving 8 bases between. The CDR3 here is CASSDTGTGNTIYF. For the CDR3, the DNA is TGTGCCAGCAGTGATACGGGAACTGGAAACACCATATATTTT.

CDR3 in amino acids: CASSIGTGFYEQYF. The CDR3, as DNA: TGTGCCAGCAGTATTGGGACAGGGTTCTACGAGCAGTACTTC. The chain joins TRBV28 to TRBJ2-7; 9 bases are shared with TRBD1. The V gene's germline CDR1 is MDHEN and CDR2 SYDVKM. This CDR3 comprises 14 residues. V trimming: 5 bases; J trimming: 3 bases; junction bases outside the gene matches: 5.

The chain uses TRBV6-5 and TRBJ2-7; D is perhaps TRBD1 (5 bases). The germline CDR1 and CDR2 sequences are MNHEY and SVGAGI. The CDR3 has 13 residues. The CDR3 DNA reads TGTGCCAGCAGTTACTCGCAGGGTGGGCAGTTGAGGGTC. Protein: CASSYSQGGQLRV.

CDR3 in amino acids: CASSYSRGNTEAFF. Written as DNA, the CDR3 is TGTGCCAGCAGTTACTCACGAGGAAACACTGAAGCTTTCTTT. The J gene is TRBJ1-1, the V gene TRBV6-5, with D uncertain. CDR1 MNHEY and CDR2 SVGAGI come from the germline V gene. V dropped 0 bases and J dropped 2 bases, with 7 bases sitting between them. The CDR3 spans 14 residues.

This rearrangement joins TRBV7-2 to TRBJ1-2, with D perhaps TRBD1 (6 bases). This CDR3 has 15 residues. CDR1 and CDR2 from the germline V gene are SGHTA and FQGNSA. Trimming took 1 base from V and 7 from J, leaving 16 bases between them. CDR3 in amino acids: CASSLGGGMETGYTF. In DNA, the CDR3 is TGTGCCAGCAGCTTAGGAGGGGGTATGGAAACTGGCTACACCTTC. Full variable domain (outside the CDR3, taken from reference TRBV7-2 and TRBJ1-2): GAGVSQSPSNKVTEKGKDVELRCDPISGHTALYWYRQSLGQGLEFLIYFQGNSAPDKSGLPSDRFSAERTGGSVSTLTIQRTQQEDSAVYLCASSLGGGMETGYTFGSGTRLTVV.

Here the CDR3 DNA reads TGTGCCAGCAGTTTCGACGGCAGGGGAATGAACACTGAAGCTTTCTTT. Translating it yields CASSFDGRGMNTEAFF. The gene calls are TRBV27 and TRBJ1-1; D is perhaps TRBD1 (6 bases). The V end was cut by 3 bases, the J end by 0 bases, with 14 bases between. The CDR3 sequence is 16 residues long. In germline, CDR1 is MNHEY, CDR2 SMNVEV (reference sequence).

The DNA of the CDR3 is TGTGCCAGCAGTCCAATAGGGAGATTCAATCAGCCCCAGCATTTT. Translating gives CASSPIGRFNQPQHF. V is TRBV6-5 and J is TRBJ1-5; D not certain. V was cut by 5 bases and J by 3 bases, with 14 bases left in between. CDR3 size: 15 residues. Germline V CDR1 and CDR2: MNHEY, SVGAGI.

The chain combines TRBV6-4 with TRBJ1-2, with D perhaps matching TRBD1 (5 bases). CDR3 length: 14 residues. Trimming took off 6 bases at V and 8 bases at J, with 19 bases between the two ends. Germline lookup yields CDR1 MRHNA and CDR2 SNTAGT. As DNA, the CDR3 is TGTGCCAGCAGCGCCTCGACATTGGGGGGAGGCTACACCTTC. This gives the protein CASSASTLGGGYTF.

The chain joins TRBV6-5 to TRBJ2-5; no reliable D call. The CDR3 totals 15 residues. V was clipped by 2 bases and J by 0 bases, with 10 bases between them. CDR1 MNHEY and CDR2 SVGAGI come from the germline V gene. The CDR3 spells CASSYPGPHQETQYF. CDR3 DNA: TGTGCCAGCAGTTACCCCGGTCCCCACCAAGAGACCCAGTACTTC.